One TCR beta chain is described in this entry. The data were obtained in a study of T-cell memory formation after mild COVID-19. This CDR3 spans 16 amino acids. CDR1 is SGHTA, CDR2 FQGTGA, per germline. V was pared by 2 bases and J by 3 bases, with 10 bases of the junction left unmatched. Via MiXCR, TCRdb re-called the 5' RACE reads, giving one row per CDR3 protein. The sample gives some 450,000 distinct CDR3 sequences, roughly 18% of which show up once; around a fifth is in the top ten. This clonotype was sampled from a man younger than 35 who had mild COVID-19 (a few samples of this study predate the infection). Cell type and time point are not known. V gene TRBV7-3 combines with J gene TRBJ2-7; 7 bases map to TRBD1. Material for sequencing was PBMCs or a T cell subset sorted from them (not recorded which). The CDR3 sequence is CASSLGPTGEFYEQYF. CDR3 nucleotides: TGTGCCAGCAGCTTAGGGCCCACAGGGGAATTCTACGAGCAGTACTTC.